The 2 T cell receptor beta chains listed next were all sequenced from one sample in a study of Ad26.COV2.S vaccination and SARS-CoV-2 variants. The treatment denotes: over 15 received Ad26.COV2.S at low or high dose, single or two shots; roughly 5 received placebo; per-sample allocation not given. The samples date from day 63 after the first vaccine or placebo injection. Assay: immunoSEQ multiplex PCR; the TCRdb copy retains only in-frame clones and omits some. The table includes roughly 300,000 clones, about 89% detected once. Specimen: peripheral blood, collected in a trial of Ad26.COV2.S vaccine versus placebo. The source of these receptors is a person between 18 and 65 years old who received the Ad26.COV2.S COVID-19 vaccine or a placebo.

V gene TRBV5-5 combines with J gene TRBJ2-1; the D gene is possibly TRBD2 (6 bases). The germline CDR1 and CDR2 sequences are SGHKS and YYEKEE (reference sequence). The CDR3 is 14 residues long. V dropped 2 bases and J dropped 1 base, with 7 bases sitting between them. In DNA, the CDR3 is TGTGCCAGCAGCTTAGGAGGGTCCTACAATGAGCAGTTCTTC. This gives the protein CASSLGGSYNEQFF.

This clone appeared a few times. This chain joins TRBV5-4 and TRBJ2-2; TRBD2 matches 9 bases. The junction had 4 bases not matched to a gene; V was cut back by 0 bases and J by 1 base. This CDR3 region has 17 residues. Germline values: CDR1 SGHNT, CDR2 YYREEE (reference sequence). The DNA for the CDR3 is TGTGCCAGCAGCTTGGAGCGAGCGGGAGGGAACACCGGGGAGCTGTTTTTT. Translation gives CASSLERAGGNTGELFF.